These 15 T cell receptor beta chains were sequenced from one sample in a study of cytomegalovirus exposure and HLA in healthy donors. The PCR contained 60 Vbeta and 13 Jbeta primers. Only in-frame clones appear in the TCRdb table, and some are missing; sequencing was by immunoSEQ multiplex PCR. The repertoire holds around 150,000 clones, 60% to 80% seen once, with approximately 2.1% in the top ten. Sequencing was done on a sample of PBMCs. These receptors originate from a young man in good health and CMV-seronegative.

The chain recombines TRBV4-1 with TRBJ2-2; D unresolved. Germline V gene sequence: CDR1 MGHRA, CDR2 YSYEKL. V gave up 3 bases and J gave up 2 bases, with 7 bases separating them. The CDR3 loop spans 14 amino acids. The CDR3 is CASSQTRNTGELFF. Here the CDR3 DNA reads TGCGCCAGCAGCCAGACACGTAACACCGGGGAGCTGTTTTTT.

The gene calls are TRBV30 and TRBJ2-2, with 8 nucleotides matching TRBD2. Germline V gene lookup returns CDR1 GTSNPN and CDR2 SVGIG (reference sequence). This CDR3 has 15 amino acids. V shed 0 bases, J shed 6 bases, and the junction held 6 bases outside the gene matches. The CDR3 region is CAWSVSGRAPGELFF. The CDR3 DNA sequence: TGTGCCTGGAGTGTATCCGGGAGGGCCCCCGGGGAGCTGTTTTTT.

V usage is TRBV10-3 and J usage is TRBJ2-2; 8 bases are a match to TRBD2. Germline values: CDR1 ENHRY, CDR2 SYGVKD. This CDR3 spans 14 amino acids. With 8 bases clipped from V and 7 bases from J, the junction kept 9 bases outside the gene matches. The CDR3 DNA reads TGTGCCATCCGGGGGACTAGTAGTTTCGGGGAGCTGTTTTTT. This gives the protein CAIRGTSSFGELFF.

The rearrangement links TRBV10-3 to TRBJ1-5, with D possibly being TRBD1 (5 bases). The V gene lost 6 bases and the J gene lost 2 bases, with 14 bases spanning the gap. There are 15 residues in the CDR3. In germline, CDR1 is ENHRY, CDR2 SYGVKD. This CDR3 reads CAISGQGSRNQPQHF. In DNA, the CDR3 is TGTGCCATCAGCGGGCAGGGATCGCGCAATCAGCCCCAGCATTTT.

The rearrangement links TRBV5-8 to TRBJ2-5, with TRBD2 matching 7 bases. This CDR3 is built from 14 residues. V was pared by 3 bases and J by 3 bases, with 5 bases of the junction left unmatched. The germline V gene encodes CDR1 SGHTS and CDR2 YDEGEE. CDR3 sequence (DNA): TGTGCCAGCAGCTCCCCGGGACTAAAAGAGACCCAGTACTTC. This codes for CASSSPGLKETQYF.

The V call is TRBV13, the J call TRBJ2-1; D unclear. Germline loops: CDR1 PRHDT, CDR2 FYEKMQ (reference sequence). There are 11 residues in the CDR3. V lost 5 bases to trimming and J lost 7 bases, with 6 bases between them. CDR3 residues: CASSHWNEQFF. As DNA, the CDR3 is TGTGCCAGCAGCCACTGGAATGAGCAGTTCTTC.

The CDR3 is CASSLSGGRYGTDTQYF. Written as DNA, the CDR3 is TGCGCCAGCAGCTTGAGTGGTGGGAGGTACGGCACAGATACGCAGTATTTT. The rearrangement joins TRBV4-3 to TRBJ2-3, with D perhaps matching TRBD2 (6 bases). V dropped 5 bases and J dropped 1 base, with 19 bases sitting between them. There are 17 residues in the CDR3. Germline CDR1 reads LGHNA; CDR2 reads YSLEER.

This chain joins TRBV28 and TRBJ1-4; TRBD1 agrees at 8 bases. The CDR3 is 15 residues long. The germline V gene has CDR1 MDHEN and CDR2 SYDVKM. With V trimmed by 6 bases and J by 4 bases, 7 bases remained unmatched. The CDR3, as DNA: TGTGCCAGCAGAGAGACAGGGGCGGGTAATGAAAAACTGTTTTTT. It specifies CASRETGAGNEKLFF. Supplemented by reference TRBV28 and TRBJ1-4, the full variable domain reads DVKVTQSSRYLVKRTGEKVFLECVQDMDHENMFWYRQDPGLGLRLIYFSYDVKMKEKGDIPEGYSVSREKKERFSLILESASTNQTSMYLCASRETGAGNEKLFFGSGTQLSVL.

Details on this clone: At the DNA level, this CDR3 is encoded by other sequences in the same sample as well. This chain joins TRBV28 and TRBJ1-2, with D unresolved. Germline V CDR1 and CDR2: MDHEN, SYDVKM. The CDR3 covers 10 residues. V shed 4 bases and J shed 5 bases, with 2 bases lying between them. The CDR3 nucleotides are TGTGCCAGCAGTTCGTATGGCTACACCTTC. Translating gives CASSSYGYTF.

This clone turned up a few times. This rearrangement joins TRBV5-6 to TRBJ1-4; possible D gene TRBD1, 6 bases. The V and J ends lost 4 bases and 4 bases respectively, with 23 bases between them. The CDR3 length is 18 residues. Germline V lookup: CDR1 SGHDT, CDR2 YYEEEE. CDR3 nucleotides: TGTGCCAGCAGCGCATACCGGGACATAGGGTGGATTAATGAAAAACTGTTTTTT. Its translation: CASSAYRDIGWINEKLFF.

V usage is TRBV27 and J usage is TRBJ2-1; 9 bases map to TRBD2. V gave up 6 bases and J gave up 5 bases; unmatched junction bases: 5. CDR3 length equals 14 residues. Germline V gene sequence: CDR1 MNHEY, CDR2 SMNVEV (reference sequence). CDR3 protein: CASSTGLANNEQFF. CDR3 bases: TGTGCCAGCAGCACGGGACTAGCAAACAATGAGCAGTTCTTC.

This chain joins TRBV6-1 and TRBJ2-3, with TRBD2 matching 8 bases. V lost 2 bases, J lost 6 bases, and 4 bases stayed unmatched. The CDR3 has 14 residues. Germline V CDR1 and CDR2: MNHNS, SASEGT. CDR3 loop: CASSESGGDDTQYF. CDR3 DNA sequence: TGTGCCAGCAGTGAATCGGGAGGGGACGATACGCAGTATTTT.

V gene TRBV7-2 combines with J gene TRBJ2-3, with 9 bases matching TRBD2. This CDR3 is 17 amino acids long. Germline V gives CDR1 SGHTA, CDR2 FQGNSA. The trim removed 4 bases at V and 6 bases at J, leaving 14 bases unmatched. CDR3 in DNA: TGTGCCAGCAGCTCCAGGGGCATAGCGGGAGAAGAGGATACGCAGTATTTT. Translation: CASSSRGIAGEEDTQYF.

This chain's CDR3 is CASSRGFEKQGGYTF. DNA of the CDR3: TGCGCCAGCAGTCGAGGATTTGAGAAACAGGGTGGCTACACCTTC. This sequence joins TRBV4-3 and TRBJ1-2; D possibly corresponds to TRBD1 (6 bases). The CDR3 consists of 15 residues. V gave up 6 bases and J gave up 7 bases, with 21 bases separating them. The germline CDR1 and CDR2 sequences are LGHNA and YSLEER.

V usage is TRBV29-1 and J usage is TRBJ1-2, with a possible D match to TRBD1 (6 bases). The CDR3 is made up of 12 amino acids. The germline V gene encodes CDR1 SQVTM and CDR2 ANQGSEA. V lost 4 bases to trimming and J lost 2 bases, with 8 bases between them. In DNA form, the CDR3 reads TGCAGCGTTGGGGGGGGCAACTATGGCTACACCTTC. It yields the protein CSVGGGNYGYTF.